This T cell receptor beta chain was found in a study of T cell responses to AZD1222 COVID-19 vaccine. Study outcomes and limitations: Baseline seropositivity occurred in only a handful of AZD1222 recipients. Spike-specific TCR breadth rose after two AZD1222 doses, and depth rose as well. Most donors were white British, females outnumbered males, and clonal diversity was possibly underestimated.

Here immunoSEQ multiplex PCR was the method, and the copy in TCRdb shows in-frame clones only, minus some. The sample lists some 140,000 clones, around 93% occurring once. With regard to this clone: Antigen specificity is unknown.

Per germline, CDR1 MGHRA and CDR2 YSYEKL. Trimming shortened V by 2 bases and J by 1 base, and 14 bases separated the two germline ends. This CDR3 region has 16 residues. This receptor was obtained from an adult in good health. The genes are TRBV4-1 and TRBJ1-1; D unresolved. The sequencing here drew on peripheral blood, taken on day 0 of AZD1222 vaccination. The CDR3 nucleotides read TGCGCCAGCAGCCAACTGTCGGGGAATTGGAACACTGAAGCTTTCTTT. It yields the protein CASSQLSGNWNTEAFF.